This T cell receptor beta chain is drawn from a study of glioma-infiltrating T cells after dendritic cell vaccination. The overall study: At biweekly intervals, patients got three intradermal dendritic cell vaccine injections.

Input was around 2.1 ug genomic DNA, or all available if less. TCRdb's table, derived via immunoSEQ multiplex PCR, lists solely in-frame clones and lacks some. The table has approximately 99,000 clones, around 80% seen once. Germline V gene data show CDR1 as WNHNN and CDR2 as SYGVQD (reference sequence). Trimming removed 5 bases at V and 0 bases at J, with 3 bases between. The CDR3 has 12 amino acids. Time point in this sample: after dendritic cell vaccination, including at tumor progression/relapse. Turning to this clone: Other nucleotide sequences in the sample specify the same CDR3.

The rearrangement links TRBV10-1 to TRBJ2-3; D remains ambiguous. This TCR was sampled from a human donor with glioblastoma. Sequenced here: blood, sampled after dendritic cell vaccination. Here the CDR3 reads CASSYSTDTQYF. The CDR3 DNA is TGCGCCAGCAGTTATAGCACAGATACGCAGTATTTT.